This T cell receptor (beta chain) emerged from a study of patients and donors after allogeneic stem cell transplantation. CDR3 length equals 15 residues. Germline V gene sequence: CDR1 MNHNS, CDR2 SASEGT. V gave up 5 bases and J gave up 4 bases, with 15 bases separating them. In TCRdb, the RT-PCR reads were re-called with MiXCR into one record per CDR3 protein. Of roughly 230,000 distinct CDR3 sequences listed, roughly 14% are singletons. The sequencing input was blood, either unsorted or a sorted T cell fraction (not recorded which). The source of this sequence is a human donor who was either an allogeneic HSCT recipient or a stem cell or donor lymphocyte infusion donor (not recorded which). It is not recorded whose cells these are; they may come from a transplant donor. The rearrangement joins TRBV6-1 to TRBJ1-3; D gene uncertain. DNA of the CDR3: TGTGCCAGCAGTACACGAGGTCAAACGGGAAACACCATATATTTT. Its protein product is CASSTRGQTGNTIYF.